This entry describes one T cell receptor (beta chain). Its antigen is still unknown. Unique molecular identifiers were present on the cDNA, which also gained a universal primer site by template switching. TCRdb reanalysed the 5' RACE reads using MiXCR and keeps one entry per CDR3 protein. The table shows more than 600,000 distinct CDR3 sequences, with about 20% occurring only once. CDR3 length: 13 amino acids. V gave up 4 bases and J gave up 1 base, with 8 bases separating them. The germline gives CDR1 SGDLS, CDR2 YYNGEE. This record belongs to a study of identical twins. Study-level results: There were fewer insertions in abundant cord blood beta clonotypes, but memory repertoires showed no such pattern.

These data are also associated with another study on T cells expressing NK-cell markers. That work adds: The dominant NKG2C+ clonotypes represented roughly 1.0-7.5% of CD8+ T cells in six donors.

Material for sequencing was PBMCs. V and J are TRBV9 and TRBJ1-1; D not resolved. This clonotype was obtained from a woman younger than 30 in good health. CDR3 region: CASSNGPNTEAFF. The CDR3 DNA follows: TGTGCCAGCAGCAACGGACCGAACACTGAAGCTTTCTTT.